The clone carrying this TCR beta chain was found once. This entry belongs to a study of cytomegalovirus exposure and HLA in healthy donors. Primers: 60 Vbeta forward and 13 Jbeta reverse. The repertoire was sequenced with immunoSEQ multiplex PCR; TCRdb's copy has only in-frame clones and lacks some. This table holds 85,000 to 120,000 clones, around four fifths found once. The ends lost 6 bases at V and 5 bases at J; junction bases unmatched: 13. The CDR3 totals 16 residues. Germline V gene data show CDR1 as MNHNY and CDR2 as SVGAGI (reference sequence). The specimen was PBMCs. The V and J genes are TRBV6-6 and TRBJ2-5, with TRBD1 matching 9 bases. This TCR derives from a man aged 40-49 years in good health and CMV-seronegative. The chain's CDR3 is CASRTSGQGLVETQYF. The CDR3 DNA is TGTGCCAGCAGGACCTCGGGACAGGGACTCGTGGAGACCCAGTACTTC.